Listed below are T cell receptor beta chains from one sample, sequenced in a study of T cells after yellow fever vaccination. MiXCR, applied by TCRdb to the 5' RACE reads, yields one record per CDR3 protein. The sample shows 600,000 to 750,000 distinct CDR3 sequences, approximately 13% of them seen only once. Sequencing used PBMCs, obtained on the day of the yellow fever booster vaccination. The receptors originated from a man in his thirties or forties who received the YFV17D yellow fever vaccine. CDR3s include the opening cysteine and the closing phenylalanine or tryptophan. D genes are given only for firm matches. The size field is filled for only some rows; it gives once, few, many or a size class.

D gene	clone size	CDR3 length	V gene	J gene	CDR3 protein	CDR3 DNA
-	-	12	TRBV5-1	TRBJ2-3	CASSSDSDTQYF	TGCGCCAGCAGCTCTGATTCAGATACGCAGTATTTT
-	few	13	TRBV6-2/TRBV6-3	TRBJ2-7	CASSLEPIYEQYF	TGTGCCAGCAGTTTGGAACCGATCTACGAGCAGTACTTC
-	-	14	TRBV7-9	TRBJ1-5	CASNTGPTNQPQHF	TGTGCCAGCAACACGGGCCCCACCAATCAGCCCCAGCATTTT
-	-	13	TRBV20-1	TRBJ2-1	CSARPRQYNEQFF	TGCAGTGCTAGACCCCGACAGTACAATGAGCAGTTCTTC
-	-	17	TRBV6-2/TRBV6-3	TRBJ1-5	CASSSIGTPRGNQPQHF	TGTGCCAGCAGTTCCATCGGGACTCCACGCGGTAATCAGCCCCAGCATTTT
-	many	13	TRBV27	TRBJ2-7	CASSLVRGHEQYF	TGTGCCAGCAGTTTGGTCAGGGGTCACGAGCAGTACTTC
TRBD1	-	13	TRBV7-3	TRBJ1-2	CASSLDRESGYTF	TGTGCCAGCAGCTTAGACAGGGAGTCTGGCTACACCTTC
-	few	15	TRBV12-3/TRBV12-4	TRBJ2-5	CASSLLQLPQRSQYF	TGTGCCAGCAGTTTATTGCAACTGCCGCAACGGTCCCAGTACTTC
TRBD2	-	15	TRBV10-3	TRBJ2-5	CAISRTSGGEETQYF	TGTGCCATCAGTAGGACTAGCGGAGGGGAAGAGACCCAGTACTTC
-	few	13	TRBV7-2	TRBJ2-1	CASSLGTKNEQFF	TGTGCCAGCAGCTTAGGGACTAAAAATGAGCAGTTCTTC
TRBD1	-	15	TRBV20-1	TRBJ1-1	CSASRTGGLNTEAFF	TGCAGTGCTAGCCGGACAGGGGGTTTGAACACTGAAGCTTTCTTT
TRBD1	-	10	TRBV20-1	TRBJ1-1	CSAGGQPPAF	TGCAGTGCTGGGGGACAGCCGCCGGCCTTT
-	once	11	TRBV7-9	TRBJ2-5	CASELKETQYF	TGTGCCAGCGAACTGAAAGAGACCCAGTACTTC
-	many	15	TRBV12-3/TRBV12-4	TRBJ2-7	CASSLGSWGPYEQYF	TGTGCCAGCAGTTTAGGGTCCTGGGGTCCCTACGAGCAGTACTTC
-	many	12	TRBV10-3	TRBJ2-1	CAISESSNEQFF	TGTGCCATCAGTGAATCCAGCAATGAGCAGTTCTTC
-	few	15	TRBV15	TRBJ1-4	CATSSLDRVDEKLFF	TGTGCCACCAGCAGTCTTGACCGAGTGGATGAAAAACTGTTTTTT
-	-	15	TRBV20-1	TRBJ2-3	CSAAPTGGRPDTQYF	TGCAGTGCTGCTCCGACCGGGGGGCGTCCAGATACGCAGTATTTT
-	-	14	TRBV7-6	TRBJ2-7	CASATAHYSYEQYF	TGTGCCAGTGCGACAGCCCATTACTCCTACGAGCAGTACTTC
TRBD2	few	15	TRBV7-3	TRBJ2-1	CASSLGSSGSNEQFF	TGTGCCAGCAGCTTAGGCTCTAGCGGGAGTAATGAGCAGTTCTTC
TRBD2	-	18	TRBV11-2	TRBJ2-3	CASSRRLAVDISTDTQYF	TGTGCCAGCAGCCGTAGACTAGCGGTTGATATAAGCACAGATACGCAGTATTTT
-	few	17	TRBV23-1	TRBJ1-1	CASSQSNGRRGNTEAFF	TGCGCCAGCAGCCAATCAAACGGCAGGAGGGGGAACACTGAAGCTTTCTTT
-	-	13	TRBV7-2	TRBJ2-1	CASSREAAREQFF	TGTGCCAGCAGCCGAGAAGCGGCCCGAGAGCAGTTCTTC
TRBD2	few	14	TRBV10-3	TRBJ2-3	CAIKLAGGTDTQYF	TGTGCCATCAAACTAGCGGGAGGTACAGATACGCAGTATTTT
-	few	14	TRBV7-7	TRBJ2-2	CASSLGGTVGELFF	TGTGCCAGCAGCTTAGGCGGGACAGTCGGGGAGCTGTTTTTT
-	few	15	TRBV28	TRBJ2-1	CASSAIETSRNEQFF	TGTGCCAGCAGTGCAATAGAGACTAGTCGGAATGAGCAGTTCTTC
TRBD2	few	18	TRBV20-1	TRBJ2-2	CSARDPLLADLVTGELFF	TGCAGTGCTAGAGACCCATTACTAGCGGACCTCGTGACCGGGGAGCTGTTTTTT
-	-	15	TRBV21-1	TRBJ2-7	CASSKERRDSYEQYF	TGTGCCAGCAGCAAAGAACGGAGGGACTCCTACGAGCAGTACTTC
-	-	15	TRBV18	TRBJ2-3	CASSPVGTLTDTQYF	TGTGCCAGCTCACCGGTGGGGACTCTCACAGATACGCAGTATTTT
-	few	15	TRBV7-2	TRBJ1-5	CASSFEPNSNQPQHF	TGTGCCAGCAGCTTTGAACCGAACAGCAATCAGCCCCAGCATTTT
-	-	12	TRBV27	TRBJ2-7	CASRSLSREQYF	TGTGCCAGCAGATCCCTCTCCCGCGAGCAGTACTTC
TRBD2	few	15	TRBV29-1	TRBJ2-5	CSVERAGGAKETQYF	TGCAGCGTTGAGAGAGCGGGAGGGGCGAAAGAGACCCAGTACTTC